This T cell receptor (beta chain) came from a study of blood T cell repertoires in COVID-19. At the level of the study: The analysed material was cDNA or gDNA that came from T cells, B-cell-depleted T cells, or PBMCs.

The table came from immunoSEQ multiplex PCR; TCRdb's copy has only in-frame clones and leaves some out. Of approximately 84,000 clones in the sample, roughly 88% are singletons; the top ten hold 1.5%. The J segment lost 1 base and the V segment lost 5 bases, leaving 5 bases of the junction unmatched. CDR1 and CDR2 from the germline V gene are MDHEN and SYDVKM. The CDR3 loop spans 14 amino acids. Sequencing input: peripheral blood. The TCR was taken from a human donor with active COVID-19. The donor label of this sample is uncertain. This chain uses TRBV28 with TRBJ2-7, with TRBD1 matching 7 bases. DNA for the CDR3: TGTGCCAGCAGTGTGGGACAGTTATCCTACGAGCAGTACTTC. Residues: CASSVGQLSYEQYF.